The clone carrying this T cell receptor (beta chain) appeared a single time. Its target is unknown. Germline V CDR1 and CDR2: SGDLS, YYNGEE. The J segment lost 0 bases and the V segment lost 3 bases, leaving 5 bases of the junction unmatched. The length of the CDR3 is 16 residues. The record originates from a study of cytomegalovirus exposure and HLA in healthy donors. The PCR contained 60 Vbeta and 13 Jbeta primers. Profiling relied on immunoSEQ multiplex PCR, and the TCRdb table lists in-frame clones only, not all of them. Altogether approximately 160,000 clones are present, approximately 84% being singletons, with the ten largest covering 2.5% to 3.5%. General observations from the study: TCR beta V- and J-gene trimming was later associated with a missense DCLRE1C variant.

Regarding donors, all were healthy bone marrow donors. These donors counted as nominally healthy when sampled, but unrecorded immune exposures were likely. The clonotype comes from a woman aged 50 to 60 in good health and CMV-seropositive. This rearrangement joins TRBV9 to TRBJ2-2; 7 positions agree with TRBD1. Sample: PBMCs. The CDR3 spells CASSADRATNTGELFF. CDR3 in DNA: TGTGCCAGCAGCGCTGACAGGGCAACGAACACCGGGGAGCTGTTTTTT.